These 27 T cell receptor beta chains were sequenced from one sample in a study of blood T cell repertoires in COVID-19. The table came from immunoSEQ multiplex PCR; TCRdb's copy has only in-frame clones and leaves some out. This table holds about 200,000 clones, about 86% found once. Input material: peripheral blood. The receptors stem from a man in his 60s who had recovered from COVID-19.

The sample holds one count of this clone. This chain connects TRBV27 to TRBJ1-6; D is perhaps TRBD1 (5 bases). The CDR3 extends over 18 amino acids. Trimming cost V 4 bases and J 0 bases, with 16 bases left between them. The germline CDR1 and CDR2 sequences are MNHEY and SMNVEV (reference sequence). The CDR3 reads CASSSQGPQSSYNSPLHF. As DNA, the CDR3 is TGTGCCAGCAGTTCGCAGGGTCCTCAAAGCTCCTATAATTCACCCCTCCACTTT.

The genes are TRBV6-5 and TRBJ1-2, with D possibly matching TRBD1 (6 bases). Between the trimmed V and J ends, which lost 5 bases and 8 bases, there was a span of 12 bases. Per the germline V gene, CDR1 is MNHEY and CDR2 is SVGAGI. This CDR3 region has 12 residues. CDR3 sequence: CASSRSGGGYTF. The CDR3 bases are TGTGCCAGCAGTCGAAGCGGGGGCGGCTACACCTTC.

In nucleotides, the CDR3 is TGTGCCAGTACCAAACAGCTGAACTATGGCTACACCTTC. It yields the protein CASTKQLNYGYTF. The chain is built from TRBV19 and TRBJ1-2; the D is unclear. V was pared by 7 bases and J by 2 bases, with 11 bases between. CDR3 length: 13 residues. In germline, CDR1 is LNHDA, CDR2 SQIVND (reference sequence).

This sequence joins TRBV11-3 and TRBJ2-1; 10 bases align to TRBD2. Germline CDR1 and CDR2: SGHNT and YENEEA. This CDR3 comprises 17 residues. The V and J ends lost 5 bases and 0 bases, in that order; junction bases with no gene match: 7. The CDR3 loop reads CASSKRASGSSYNEQFF. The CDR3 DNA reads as TGTGCCAGCAGCAAGAGGGCTAGCGGGAGCTCCTACAATGAGCAGTTCTTC. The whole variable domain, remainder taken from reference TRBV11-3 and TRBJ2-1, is EAGVVQSPRYKIIEKKQPVAFWCNPISGHNTLYWYLQNLGQGPELLIRYENEEAVDDSQLPKDRFSAERLKGVDSTLKIQPAELGDSAVYLCASSKRASGSSYNEQFFGPGTRLTVL.

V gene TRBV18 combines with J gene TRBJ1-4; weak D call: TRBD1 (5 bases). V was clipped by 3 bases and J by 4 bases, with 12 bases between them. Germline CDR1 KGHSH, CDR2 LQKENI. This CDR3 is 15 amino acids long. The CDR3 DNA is TGTGCCAGCTCACCGGCCGGGGGGATTAATGAAAAACTGTTTTTT. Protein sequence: CASSPAGGINEKLFF. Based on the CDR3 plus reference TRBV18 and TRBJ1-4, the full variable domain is NAGVMQNPRHLVRRRGQEARLRCSPMKGHSHVYWYRQLPEEGLKFMVYLQKENIIDESGMPKERFSAEFPKEGPSILRIQQVVRGDSAAYFCASSPAGGINEKLFFGSGTQLSVL.

This CDR3 is CASSIAQGATDTQYF. CDR3 nucleotides: TGTGCCAGTAGTATAGCACAGGGGGCCACAGATACGCAGTATTTT. This chain links TRBV19 with TRBJ2-3, with 9 positions matching TRBD1. The CDR3 totals 15 residues. V lost 1 base to trimming and J lost 2 bases; unmatched junction nucleotides: 1. In germline, CDR1 is LNHDA, CDR2 SQIVND (reference sequence).

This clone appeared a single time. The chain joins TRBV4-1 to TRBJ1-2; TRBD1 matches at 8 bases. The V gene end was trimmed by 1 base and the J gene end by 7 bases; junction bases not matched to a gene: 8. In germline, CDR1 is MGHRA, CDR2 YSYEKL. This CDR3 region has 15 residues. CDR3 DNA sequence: TGCGCCAGCAGCCAAGGGACAGGGCTGGCGGGTGGCTACACCTTC. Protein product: CASSQGTGLAGGYTF.

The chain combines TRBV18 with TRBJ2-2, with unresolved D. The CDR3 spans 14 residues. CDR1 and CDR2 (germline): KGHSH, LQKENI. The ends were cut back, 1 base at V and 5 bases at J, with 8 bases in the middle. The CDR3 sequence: CASSPRSGTGELFF. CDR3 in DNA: TGTGCCAGCTCACCACGGTCAGGTACCGGGGAGCTGTTTTTT.

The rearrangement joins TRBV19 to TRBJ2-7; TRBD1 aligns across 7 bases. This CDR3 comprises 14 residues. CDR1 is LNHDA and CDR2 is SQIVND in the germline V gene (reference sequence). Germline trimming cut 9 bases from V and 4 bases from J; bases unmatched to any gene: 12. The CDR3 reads CASPRDSRSYEQYF. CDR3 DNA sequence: TGTGCCAGCCCGAGGGACAGCAGGTCGTACGAGCAGTACTTC.

The CDR3 sequence is CASSPHGGNSGANVLTF. The CDR3 coding sequence is TGTGCCAGCAGCCCCCATGGAGGGAACTCTGGGGCCAACGTCCTGACTTTC. The chain recombines TRBV7-2 with TRBJ2-6; tentative D call: TRBD2 (6 bases). CDR1 and CDR2 from the germline V gene are SGHTA and FQGNSA. Trimming left V 5 bases short and J 0 bases short, with 14 bases between. The CDR3 is 17 residues long.

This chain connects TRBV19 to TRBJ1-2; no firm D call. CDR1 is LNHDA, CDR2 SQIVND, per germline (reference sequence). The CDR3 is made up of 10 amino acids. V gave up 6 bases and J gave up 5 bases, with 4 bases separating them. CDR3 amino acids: CASREYGYTF. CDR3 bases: TGTGCCAGTAGGGAGTATGGCTACACCTTC.

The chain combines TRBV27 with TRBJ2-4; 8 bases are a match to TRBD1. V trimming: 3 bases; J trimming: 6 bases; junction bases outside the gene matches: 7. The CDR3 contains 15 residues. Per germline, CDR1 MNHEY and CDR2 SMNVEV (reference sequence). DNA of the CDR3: TGTGCCAGCAGTTTGGTGGCAGGGGGCGCAAACATTCAGTACTTC. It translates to CASSLVAGGANIQYF.

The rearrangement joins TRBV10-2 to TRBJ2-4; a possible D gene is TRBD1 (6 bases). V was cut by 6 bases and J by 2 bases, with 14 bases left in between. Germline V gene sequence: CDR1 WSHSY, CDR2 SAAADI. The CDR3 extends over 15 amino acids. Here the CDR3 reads CASRDRQATKNIQYF. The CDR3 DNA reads TGCGCCAGCAGGGACCGACAGGCAACCAAAAACATTCAGTACTTC.

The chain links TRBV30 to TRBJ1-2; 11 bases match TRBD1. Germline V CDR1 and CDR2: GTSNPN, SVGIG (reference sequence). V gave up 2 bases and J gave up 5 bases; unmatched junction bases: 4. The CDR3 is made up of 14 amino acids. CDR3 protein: CAWSRWDRGYGYTF. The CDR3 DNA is TGTGCCTGGAGTCGCTGGGACAGGGGGTATGGCTACACCTTC.

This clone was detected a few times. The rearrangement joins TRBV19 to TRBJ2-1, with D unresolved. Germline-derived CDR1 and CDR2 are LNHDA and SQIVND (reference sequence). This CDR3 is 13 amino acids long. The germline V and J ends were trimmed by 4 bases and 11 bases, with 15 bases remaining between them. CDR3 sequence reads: CASSTGPRFKQFF. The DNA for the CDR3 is TGTGCCAGTAGTACTGGTCCCCGGTTCAAGCAGTTCTTC.

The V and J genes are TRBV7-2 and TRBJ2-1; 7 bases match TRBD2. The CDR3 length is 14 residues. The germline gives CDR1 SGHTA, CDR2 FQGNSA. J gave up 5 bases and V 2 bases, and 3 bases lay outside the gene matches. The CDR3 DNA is TGTGCCAGCAGCTTAACTAGCGCTAACAATGAGCAGTTCTTC. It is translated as CASSLTSANNEQFF.

The CDR3 sequence: CASSLVSGFRGQPQHF. The CDR3 nucleotides read TGTGCCAGCAGCTTAGTTTCAGGGTTTAGGGGTCAGCCCCAGCATTTT. The gene calls are TRBV7-8 and TRBJ1-5, with D perhaps TRBD1 (5 bases). The CDR3 length is 16 residues. V lost 1 base and J 6 bases, leaving 16 bases between the germline ends. Germline V gene lookup returns CDR1 SGHVS and CDR2 FQNEAQ.

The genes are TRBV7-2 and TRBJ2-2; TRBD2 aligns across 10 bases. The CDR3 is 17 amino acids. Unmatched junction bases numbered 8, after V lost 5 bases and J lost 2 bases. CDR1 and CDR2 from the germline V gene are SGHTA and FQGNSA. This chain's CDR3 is CASSPLRTSGNTGELFF. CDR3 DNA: TGTGCCAGCAGCCCACTCCGGACTAGCGGCAACACCGGGGAGCTGTTTTTT.

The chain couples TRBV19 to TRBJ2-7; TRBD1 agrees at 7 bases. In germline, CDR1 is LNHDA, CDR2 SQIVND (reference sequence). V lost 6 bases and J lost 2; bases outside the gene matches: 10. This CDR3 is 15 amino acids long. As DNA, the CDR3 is TGTGCCAGTAGCGCTCCGGGACAGACGACCTACGAGCAGTACTTC. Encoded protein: CASSAPGQTTYEQYF.

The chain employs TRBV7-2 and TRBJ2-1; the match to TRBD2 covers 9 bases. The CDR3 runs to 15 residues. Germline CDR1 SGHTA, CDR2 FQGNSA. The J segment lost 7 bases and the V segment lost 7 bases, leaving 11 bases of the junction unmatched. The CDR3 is CASISAGGPLNEQFF. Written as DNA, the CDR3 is TGTGCCAGCATCTCGGCGGGGGGGCCATTAAATGAGCAGTTCTTC.

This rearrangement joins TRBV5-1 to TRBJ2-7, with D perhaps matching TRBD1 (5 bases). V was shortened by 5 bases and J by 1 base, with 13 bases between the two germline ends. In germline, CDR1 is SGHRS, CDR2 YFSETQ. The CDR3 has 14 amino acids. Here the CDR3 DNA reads TGCGCCAGCAGGAGGTTACAGGAGTCCTACGAGCAGTACTTC. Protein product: CASRRLQESYEQYF.

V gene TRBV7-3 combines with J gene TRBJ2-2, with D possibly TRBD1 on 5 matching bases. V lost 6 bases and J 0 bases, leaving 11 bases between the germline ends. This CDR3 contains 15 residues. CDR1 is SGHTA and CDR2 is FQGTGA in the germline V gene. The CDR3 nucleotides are TGTGCCAGCAGTCTAGGGGCCTCGAACACCGGGGAGCTGTTTTTT. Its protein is CASSLGASNTGELFF.

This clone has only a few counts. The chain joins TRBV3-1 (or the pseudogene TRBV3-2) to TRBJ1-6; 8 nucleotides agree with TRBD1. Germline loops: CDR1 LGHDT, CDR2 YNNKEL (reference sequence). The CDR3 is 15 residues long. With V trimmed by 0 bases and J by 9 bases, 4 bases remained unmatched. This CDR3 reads CASSQERTGISPLHF. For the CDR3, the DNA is TGTGCCAGCAGCCAAGAGCGGACAGGGATTTCACCCCTCCACTTT.

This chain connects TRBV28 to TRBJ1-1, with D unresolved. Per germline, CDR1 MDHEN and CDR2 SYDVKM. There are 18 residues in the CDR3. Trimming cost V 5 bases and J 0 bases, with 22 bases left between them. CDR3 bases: TGTGCCAGCAGTCCAATAATAGCCCAACGTGGAGTGAACACTGAAGCTTTCTTT. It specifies CASSPIIAQRGVNTEAFF.

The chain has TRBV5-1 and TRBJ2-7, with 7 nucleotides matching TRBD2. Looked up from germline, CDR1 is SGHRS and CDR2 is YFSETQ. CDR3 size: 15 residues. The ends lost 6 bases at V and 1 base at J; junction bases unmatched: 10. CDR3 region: CASTVGGGSSYEQYF. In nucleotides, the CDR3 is TGCGCCAGCACCGTCGGTGGCGGGAGTTCCTACGAGCAGTACTTC.

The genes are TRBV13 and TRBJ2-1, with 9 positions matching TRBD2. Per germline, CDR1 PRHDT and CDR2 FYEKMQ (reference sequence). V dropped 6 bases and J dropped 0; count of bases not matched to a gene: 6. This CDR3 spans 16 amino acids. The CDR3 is CASRSRSGSSYNEQFF. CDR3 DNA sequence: TGTGCCAGCAGATCCCGTAGCGGGAGCTCCTACAATGAGCAGTTCTTC.

CDR3 bases: TGTGCTAGTGGTTTACTCAATGAGCAGTTCTTC. It encodes CASGLLNEQFF. V usage is TRBV12-5 and J usage is TRBJ2-1; no clear D gene. The CDR3 is 11 residues long. Trimming cost V 3 bases and J 6 bases, with 3 bases left between them. Looked up from germline, CDR1 is LGHNT and CDR2 is FRNRAP.